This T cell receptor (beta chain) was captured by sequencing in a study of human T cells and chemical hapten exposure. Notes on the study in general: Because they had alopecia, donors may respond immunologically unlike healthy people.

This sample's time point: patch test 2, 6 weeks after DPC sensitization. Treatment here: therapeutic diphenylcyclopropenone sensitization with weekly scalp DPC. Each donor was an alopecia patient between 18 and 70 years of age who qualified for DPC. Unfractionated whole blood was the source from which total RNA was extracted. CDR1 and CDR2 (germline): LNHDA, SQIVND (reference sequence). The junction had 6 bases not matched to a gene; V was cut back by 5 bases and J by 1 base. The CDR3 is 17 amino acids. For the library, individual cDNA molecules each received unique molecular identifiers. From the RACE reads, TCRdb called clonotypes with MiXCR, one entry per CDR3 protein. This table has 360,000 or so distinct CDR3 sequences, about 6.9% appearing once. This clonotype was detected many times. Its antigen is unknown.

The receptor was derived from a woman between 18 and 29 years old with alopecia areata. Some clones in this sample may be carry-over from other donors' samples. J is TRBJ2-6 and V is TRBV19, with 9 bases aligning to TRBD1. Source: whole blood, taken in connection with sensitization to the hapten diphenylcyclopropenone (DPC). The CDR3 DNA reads TGTGCCAGTAGTCCCGGGACAGGGAGGTCTGGGGCCAACGTCCTGACTTTC. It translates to CASSPGTGRSGANVLTF.